What follows is one T cell receptor beta chain and its context. The sample is drawn from a study of blood T cell repertoires in COVID-19. There are 14 residues in the CDR3. Trimming stripped 5 bases from V and 10 bases from J, with 15 bases between. Germline V lookup: CDR1 SGHTA, CDR2 FQGNSA. The assay was immunoSEQ multiplex PCR, and TCRdb's table has in-frame clones only and misses some. The repertoire has 150,000 or so clones, approximately 82% of them found once; the top ten carry more than 6%. The rearrangement uses TRBV7-2 and TRBJ1-6; a possible D gene is TRBD1 (5 bases). The origin of this receptor is a woman aged 40 to 50 with COVID-19, enrolled during active disease. Sequencing was performed on peripheral blood. This chain's CDR3 is CASSREGHRSPLHF. The CDR3 coding sequence is TGTGCCAGCAGCCGGGAGGGGCATAGGTCACCCCTCCACTTT.